This T cell receptor beta chain was sequenced in a study of blood T cell repertoires in COVID-19. Looking at the study overall: The United States, Italy and Spain supplied acute and convalescent COVID-19 samples.

Study members were between roughly 18 and 100 years old and lived in 20 to 30 US regions. Donors were grouped by their self-reported clinical history. Authors' methods: Reference gene primer amplification yielded estimated nucleated cell counts. Libraries were prepared by immunoSEQ multiplex PCR; TCRdb keeps only in-frame clonotypes and omits some of them. That table supplies the V and J calls and clone size; D and trimming were determined from the DNA. The sample records fewer than 450,000 clones, 88% being singletons. This CDR3 contains 15 residues. The TCR comes from a woman aged 40 to 50 with acute COVID-19. J is TRBJ1-1 and V is TRBV21-1; no check of the table's D call, TRBD1, against the DNA was made. TRBV21-1 is tagged as a pseudogene. Sequenced material: PBMCs or T cells enriched from blood (not recorded which). In DNA, the CDR3 is TGTGCCAGCAGCAAACTAGTGGGGCAGAACACTGAAGCTTTCTTT. It yields the protein CASSKLVGQNTEAFF.